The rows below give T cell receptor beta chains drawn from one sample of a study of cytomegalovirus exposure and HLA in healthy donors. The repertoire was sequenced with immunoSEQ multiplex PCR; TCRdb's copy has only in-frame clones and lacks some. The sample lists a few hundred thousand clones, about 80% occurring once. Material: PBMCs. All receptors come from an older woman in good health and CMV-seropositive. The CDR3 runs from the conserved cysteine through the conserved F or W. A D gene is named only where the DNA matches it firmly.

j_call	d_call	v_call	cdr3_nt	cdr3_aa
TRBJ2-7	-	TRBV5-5	TGTGCCAGCAGCTTGGGGCAGCGTCAAGACGAGCAGTACTTC	CASSLGQRQDEQYF
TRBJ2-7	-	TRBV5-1	TGCGCCAGCAGCTTAGACAGGAACGAGCAGTACTTC	CASSLDRNEQYF
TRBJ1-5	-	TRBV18	TGTGCCAGCTCGCCGGGGGACCCGAGGCAGCCCCAGCATTTT	CASSPGDPRQPQHF
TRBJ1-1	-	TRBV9	TGTGCCAGCAGCGTAACGGGGGGAGCTGAAGCTTTCTTT	CASSVTGGAEAFF
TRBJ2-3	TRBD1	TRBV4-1	TGCGCCAGCAGCCCAGCGGGACAGGGGGGAGATACGCAGTATTTT	CASSPAGQGGDTQYF
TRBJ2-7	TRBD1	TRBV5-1	TGCGCCAGCAGCTTCAGGCAGGGGGCCTACGAGCAGTACTTC	CASSFRQGAYEQYF
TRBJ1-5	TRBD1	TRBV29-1	TGCAGCGTTGTAACAGGGGTTGGGCCCCAGCATTTT	CSVVTGVGPQHF
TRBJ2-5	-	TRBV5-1	TGCGCCAGCAGCCGCCTTGGGACAAAACAAGAGACCCAGTACTTC	CASSRLGTKQETQYF
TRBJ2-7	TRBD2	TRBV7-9	TGTGCCAGCAGCTCTACTAGCGGGAGGTTGGGTTCCTACGAGCAGTACTTC	CASSSTSGRLGSYEQYF
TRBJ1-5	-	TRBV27	TGTGCCAGCAGTCGGCAGGGGCGTAGCAATCAGCCCCAGCATTTT	CASSRQGRSNQPQHF
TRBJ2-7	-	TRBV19	TGTGCCAGTAGTCAGGATCCCTACGAGCAGTACTTC	CASSQDPYEQYF
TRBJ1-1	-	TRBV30	TGTGCCTGTTATGTCAGACTTAACACTGAAGCTTTCTTT	CACYVRLNTEAFF
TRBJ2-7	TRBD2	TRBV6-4	TGTGCCAGCACTGGACTAGCGGGTGCCTACGAGCAGTACTTC	CASTGLAGAYEQYF